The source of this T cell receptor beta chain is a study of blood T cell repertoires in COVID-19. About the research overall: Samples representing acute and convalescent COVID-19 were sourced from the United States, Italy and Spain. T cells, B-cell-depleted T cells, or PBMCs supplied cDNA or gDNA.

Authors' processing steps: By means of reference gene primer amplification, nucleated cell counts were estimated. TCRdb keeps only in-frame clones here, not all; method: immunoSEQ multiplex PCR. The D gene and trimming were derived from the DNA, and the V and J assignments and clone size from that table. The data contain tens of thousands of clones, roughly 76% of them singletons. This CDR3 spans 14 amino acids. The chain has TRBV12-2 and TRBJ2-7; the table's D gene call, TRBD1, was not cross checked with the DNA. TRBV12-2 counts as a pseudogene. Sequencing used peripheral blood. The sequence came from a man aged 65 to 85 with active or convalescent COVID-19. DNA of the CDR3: TGTGCAAGTCGCTGGCAACAGGGAGCCTACGAGCAGTACTTC. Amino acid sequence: CASRWQQGAYEQYF.